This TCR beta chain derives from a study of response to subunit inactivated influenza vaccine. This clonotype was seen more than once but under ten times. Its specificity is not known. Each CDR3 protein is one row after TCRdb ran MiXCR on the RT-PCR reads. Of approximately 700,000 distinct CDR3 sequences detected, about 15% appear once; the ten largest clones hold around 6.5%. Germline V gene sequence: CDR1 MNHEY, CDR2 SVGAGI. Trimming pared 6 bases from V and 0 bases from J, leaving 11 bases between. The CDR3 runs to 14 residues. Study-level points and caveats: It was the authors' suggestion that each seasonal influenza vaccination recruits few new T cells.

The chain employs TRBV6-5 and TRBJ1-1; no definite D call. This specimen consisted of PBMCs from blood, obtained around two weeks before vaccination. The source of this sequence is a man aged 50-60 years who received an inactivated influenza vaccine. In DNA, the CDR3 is TGTGCCAGCAGATACACCGGCATGAACACTGAAGCTTTCTTT. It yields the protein CASRYTGMNTEAFF.